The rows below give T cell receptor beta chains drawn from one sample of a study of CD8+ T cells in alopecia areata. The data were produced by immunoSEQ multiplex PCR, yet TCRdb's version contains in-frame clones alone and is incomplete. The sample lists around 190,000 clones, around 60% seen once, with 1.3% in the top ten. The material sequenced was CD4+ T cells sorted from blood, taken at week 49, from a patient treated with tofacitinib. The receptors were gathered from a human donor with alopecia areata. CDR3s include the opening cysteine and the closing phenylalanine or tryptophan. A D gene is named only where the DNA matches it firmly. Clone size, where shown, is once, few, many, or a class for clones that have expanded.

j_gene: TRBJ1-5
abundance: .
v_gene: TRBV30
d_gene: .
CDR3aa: CAWRQGNNQPQHF
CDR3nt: TGTGCCTGGAGACAGGGTAACAATCAGCCCCAGCATTTT

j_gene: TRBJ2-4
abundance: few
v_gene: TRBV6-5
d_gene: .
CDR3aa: CASSYTSKNIQYF
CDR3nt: TGTGCCAGCAGTTACACATCCAAAAACATTCAGTACTTC

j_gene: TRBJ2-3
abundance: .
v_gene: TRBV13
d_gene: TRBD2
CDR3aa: CASSPRLAGGQDTQYF
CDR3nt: TGTGCCAGCAGCCCCCGACTAGCGGGGGGGCAAGATACGCAGTATTTT

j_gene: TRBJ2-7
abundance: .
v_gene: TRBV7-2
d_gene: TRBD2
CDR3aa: CASRGLAGMYEQYF
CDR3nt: TGTGCCAGCAGAGGACTAGCGGGGATGTACGAGCAGTACTTC

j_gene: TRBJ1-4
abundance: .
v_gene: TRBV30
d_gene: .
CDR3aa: CAWSVSQGREKLFF
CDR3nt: TGTGCCTGGAGTGTAAGTCAGGGGCGAGAAAAACTGTTTTTT

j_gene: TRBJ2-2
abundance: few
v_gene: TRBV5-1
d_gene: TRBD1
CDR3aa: CASSLRTGSNTGELFF
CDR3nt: TGCGCCAGCAGCTTGAGGACAGGGTCGAACACCGGGGAGCTGTTTTTT

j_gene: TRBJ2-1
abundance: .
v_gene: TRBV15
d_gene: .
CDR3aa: CATGQGEGNEQFF
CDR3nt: TGTGCCACGGGTCAGGGAGAGGGTAATGAGCAGTTCTTC

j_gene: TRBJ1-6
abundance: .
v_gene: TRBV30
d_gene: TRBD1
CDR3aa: CAWSVQGGRSPLHF
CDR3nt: TGTGCCTGGAGTGTACAGGGGGGCCGTTCACCCCTCCACTTT

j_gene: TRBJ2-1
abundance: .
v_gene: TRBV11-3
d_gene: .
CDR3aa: CASSRTRGEQFF
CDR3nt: TGTGCCAGCAGCCGAACGCGGGGTGAGCAGTTCTTC

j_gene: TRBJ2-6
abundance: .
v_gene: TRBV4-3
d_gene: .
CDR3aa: CASSQEGVQGTVLTF
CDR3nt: TGCGCCAGCAGCCAAGAAGGGGTTCAGGGTACCGTCCTGACTTTC

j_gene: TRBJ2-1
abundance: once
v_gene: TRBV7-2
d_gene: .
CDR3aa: CASSLKFIREEQFF
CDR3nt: TGTGCCAGCAGCCTCAAATTTATCCGGGAGGAGCAGTTCTTC

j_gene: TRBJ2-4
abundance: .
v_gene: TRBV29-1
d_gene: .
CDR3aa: CSVEDRTSKNIQYF
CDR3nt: TGCAGCGTTGAAGACCGGACCAGCAAAAACATTCAGTACTTC

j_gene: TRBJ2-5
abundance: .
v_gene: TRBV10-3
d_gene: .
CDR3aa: CAISDSNRVQETQYF
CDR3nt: TGTGCCATCAGTGATTCGAACAGGGTACAAGAGACCCAGTACTTC

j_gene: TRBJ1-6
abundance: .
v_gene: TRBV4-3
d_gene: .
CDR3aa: CASSQEMEADSPLHF
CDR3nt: TGCGCCAGCAGCCAAGAAATGGAAGCGGATTCACCCCTCCACTTT

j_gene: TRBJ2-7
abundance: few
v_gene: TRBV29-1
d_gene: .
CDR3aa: CSVHWEREQYF
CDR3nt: TGCAGCGTCCACTGGGAGCGGGAGCAGTACTTC

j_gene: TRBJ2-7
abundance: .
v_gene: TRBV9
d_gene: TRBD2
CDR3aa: CASSVDGGGGTYEQYF
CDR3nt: TGTGCCAGCAGCGTAGATGGCGGGGGTGGAACCTACGAGCAGTACTTC

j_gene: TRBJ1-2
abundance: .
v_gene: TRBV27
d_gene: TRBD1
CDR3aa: CASSGTGPNYGYTF
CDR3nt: TGTGCCAGCAGTGGGACAGGGCCTAACTATGGCTACACCTTC

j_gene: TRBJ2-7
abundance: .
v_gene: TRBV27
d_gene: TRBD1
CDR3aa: CASSLSGQGEQYF
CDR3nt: TGTGCCAGCAGTTTATCCGGACAGGGGGAGCAGTACTTC

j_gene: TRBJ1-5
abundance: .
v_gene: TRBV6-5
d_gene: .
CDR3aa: CASSPQLNQPQHF
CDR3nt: TGTGCCAGCAGTCCCCAGCTTAATCAGCCCCAGCATTTT

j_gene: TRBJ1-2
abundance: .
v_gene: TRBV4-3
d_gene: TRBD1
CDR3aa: CASSQDRGQGYTF
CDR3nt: TGCGCCAGCAGCCAAGACAGGGGGCAAGGCTACACCTTC

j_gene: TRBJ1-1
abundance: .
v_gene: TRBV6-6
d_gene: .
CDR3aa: CASSPSHTEAFF
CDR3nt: TGTGCCAGCAGCCCCAGTCACACTGAAGCTTTCTTT

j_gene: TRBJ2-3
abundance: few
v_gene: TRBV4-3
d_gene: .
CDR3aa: CASSQDKTSGDTQYF
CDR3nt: TGCGCCAGCAGCCAAGATAAGACTTCCGGGGATACGCAGTATTTT

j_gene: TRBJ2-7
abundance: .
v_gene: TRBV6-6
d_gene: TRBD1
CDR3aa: CASNPGQGRYEQYF
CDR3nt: TGTGCCAGCAACCCGGGACAGGGTAGATACGAGCAGTACTTC

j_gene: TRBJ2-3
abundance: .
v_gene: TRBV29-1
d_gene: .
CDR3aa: CSVVRDPPGDTQYF
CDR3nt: TGCAGCGTTGTCCGGGACCCACCCGGGGATACGCAGTATTTT

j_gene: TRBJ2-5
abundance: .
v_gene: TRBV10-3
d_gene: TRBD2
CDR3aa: CAISSSTSGAQETQYF
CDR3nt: TGTGCCATCAGTTCATCGACTAGCGGGGCCCAAGAGACCCAGTACTTC

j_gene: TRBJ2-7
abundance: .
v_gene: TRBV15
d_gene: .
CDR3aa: CATSRATGTHRAYEQYF
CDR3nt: TGTGCCACCAGCAGAGCGACCGGGACCCATAGGGCGTACGAGCAGTACTTC

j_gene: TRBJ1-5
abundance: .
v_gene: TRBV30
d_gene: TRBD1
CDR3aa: CAWSGGQSNQPQHF
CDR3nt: TGTGCCTGGAGTGGGGGACAGAGCAATCAGCCCCAGCATTTT

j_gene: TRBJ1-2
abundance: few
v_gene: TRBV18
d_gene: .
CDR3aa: CASSPRPEYGYTF
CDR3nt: TGTGCCAGCTCACCACGGCCGGAGTATGGCTACACCTTC

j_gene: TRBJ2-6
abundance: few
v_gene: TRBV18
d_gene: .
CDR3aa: CASSPMLSSGANVLTF
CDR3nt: TGTGCCAGCTCACCAATGTTGAGCTCTGGGGCCAACGTCCTGACTTTC

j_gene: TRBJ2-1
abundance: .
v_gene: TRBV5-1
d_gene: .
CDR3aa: CASSMDGNNEQFF
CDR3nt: TGCGCCAGCAGCATGGACGGAAACAATGAGCAGTTCTTC

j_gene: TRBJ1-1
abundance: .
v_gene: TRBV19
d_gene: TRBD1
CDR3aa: CASILTGASEAFF
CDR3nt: TGTGCCAGTATCCTCACAGGGGCATCTGAAGCTTTCTTT

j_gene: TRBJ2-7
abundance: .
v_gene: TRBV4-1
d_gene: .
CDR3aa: CASSQEGSIYEQYF
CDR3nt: TGCGCCAGCAGCCAAGAAGGGAGTATTTACGAGCAGTACTTC

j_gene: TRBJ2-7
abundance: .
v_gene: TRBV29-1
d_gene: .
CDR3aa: CSVLSLDSYEQYF
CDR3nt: TGCAGCGTTCTTTCCTTGGATTCCTACGAGCAGTACTTC

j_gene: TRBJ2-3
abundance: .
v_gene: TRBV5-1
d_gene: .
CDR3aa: CASSPRPGDTQYF
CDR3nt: TGCGCCAGCAGCCCCAGACCGGGAGATACGCAGTATTTT

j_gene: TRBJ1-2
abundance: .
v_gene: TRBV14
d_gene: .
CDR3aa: CASSQDLWSGYTF
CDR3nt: TGTGCCAGCAGCCAAGATTTGTGGTCCGGCTACACCTTC

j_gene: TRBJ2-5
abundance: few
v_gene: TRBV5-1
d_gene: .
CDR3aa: CASMSDKGTQYF
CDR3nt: TGCGCCAGCATGTCCGACAAGGGGACCCAGTACTTC

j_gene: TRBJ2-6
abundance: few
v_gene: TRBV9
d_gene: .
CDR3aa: CASSVKSGVANVLTF
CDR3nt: TGTGCCAGCAGCGTGAAGTCAGGGGTCGCCAACGTCCTGACTTTC

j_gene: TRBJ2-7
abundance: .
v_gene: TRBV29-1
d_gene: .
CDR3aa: CSVAGRASYEQYF
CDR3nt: TGCAGCGTTGCGGGCAGGGCCTCCTACGAGCAGTACTTC

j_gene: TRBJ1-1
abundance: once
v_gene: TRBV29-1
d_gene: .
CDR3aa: CSVVGQNAPTEAFF
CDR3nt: TGCAGCGTTGTGGGGCAGAACGCTCCCACTGAAGCTTTCTTT

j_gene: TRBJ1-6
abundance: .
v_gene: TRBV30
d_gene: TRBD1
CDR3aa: CAWRNTGGGSPLHF
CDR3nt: TGTGCCTGGAGGAACACAGGGGGCGGTTCACCCCTCCACTTT

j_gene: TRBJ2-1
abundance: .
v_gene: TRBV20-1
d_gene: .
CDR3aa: CSAGYNEQFF
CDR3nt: TGCAGTGCTGGGTACAATGAGCAGTTCTTC

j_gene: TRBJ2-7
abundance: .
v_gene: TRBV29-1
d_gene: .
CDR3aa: CSVVGRYSYEQYF
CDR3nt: TGCAGCGTTGTGGGCCGATACTCCTACGAGCAGTACTTC

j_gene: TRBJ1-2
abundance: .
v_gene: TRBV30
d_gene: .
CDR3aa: CAWSGGPYGYTF
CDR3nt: TGTGCCTGGAGTGGGGGACCTTATGGCTACACCTTC

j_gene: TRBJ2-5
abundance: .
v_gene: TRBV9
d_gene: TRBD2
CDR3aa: CASSPAGGRGETQYF
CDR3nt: TGTGCCAGCAGCCCGGCGGGGGGCCGAGGAGAGACCCAGTACTTC